This TCR beta chain was sequenced during a study of blood T cell repertoires in COVID-19. Background on the study: Collection of acute and convalescent COVID-19 samples took place in the United States, Italy and Spain. T cells, B-cell-depleted T cells, or PBMCs supplied cDNA or gDNA.

This clone was detected only once. Authors' methods: Estimation of nucleated cell counts relied on the amplification of reference gene primers. Clones were sequenced by immunoSEQ multiplex PCR, and TCRdb holds only the in-frame ones, with some missing. The DNA gave D and trimming, while V, J and clone size come from that table. Here the sample spans tens of thousands of clones, about nine tenths being singletons. The CDR3 covers 13 residues. Germline loops: CDR1 SGDLS, CDR2 YYNGEE. V was pared by 3 bases and J by 0 bases, with 6 bases between. The sequence was collected from a human donor with active COVID-19. The donor label of this sample is uncertain. V is TRBV9 and J is TRBJ2-5; a possible D gene is TRBD1 (5 bases). Sequencing used peripheral blood. The CDR3 nucleotides are TGTGCCAGCAGCGAGGACAACCAAGAGACCCAGTACTTC. Protein product: CASSEDNQETQYF.